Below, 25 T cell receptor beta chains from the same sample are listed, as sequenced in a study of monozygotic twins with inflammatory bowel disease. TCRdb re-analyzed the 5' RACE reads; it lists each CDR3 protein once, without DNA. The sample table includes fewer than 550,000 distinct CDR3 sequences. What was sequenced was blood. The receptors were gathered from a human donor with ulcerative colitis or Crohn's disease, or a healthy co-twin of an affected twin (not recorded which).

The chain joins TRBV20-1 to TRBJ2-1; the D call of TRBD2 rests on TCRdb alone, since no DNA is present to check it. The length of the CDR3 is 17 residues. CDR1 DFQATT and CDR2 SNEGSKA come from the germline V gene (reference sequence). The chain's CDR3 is CSARKQTGTSGRMGQFF.

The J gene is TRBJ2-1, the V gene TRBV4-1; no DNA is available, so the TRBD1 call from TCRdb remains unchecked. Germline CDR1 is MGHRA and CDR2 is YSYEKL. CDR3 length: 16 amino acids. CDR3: CASSQDRSRGSDEQFF.

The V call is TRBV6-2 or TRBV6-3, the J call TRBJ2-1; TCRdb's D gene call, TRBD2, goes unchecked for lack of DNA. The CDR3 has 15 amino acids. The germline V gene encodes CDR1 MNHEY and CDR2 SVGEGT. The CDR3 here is CASTALGGTPNEQFF.

CDR3: CASSPQGPGQPQHF. The J gene is TRBJ1-5, the V gene TRBV12-3 or TRBV12-4; TCRdb proposes TRBD1, but this gene call is untestable without DNA. The CDR3 covers 14 residues.

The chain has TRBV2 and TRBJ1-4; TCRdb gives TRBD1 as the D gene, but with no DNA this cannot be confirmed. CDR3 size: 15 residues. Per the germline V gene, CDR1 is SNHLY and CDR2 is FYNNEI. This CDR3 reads CASITGGADGEKLFF.

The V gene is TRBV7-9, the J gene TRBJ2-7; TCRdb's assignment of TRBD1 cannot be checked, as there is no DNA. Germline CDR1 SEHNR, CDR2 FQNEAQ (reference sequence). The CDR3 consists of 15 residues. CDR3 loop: CASSEGTAGSYEQYF.

The CDR3 loop is CASSAPGQETQYF. The chain uses TRBV11-3 and TRBJ2-5; TCRdb outputs TRBD1, but without DNA this stays unchecked. The germline CDR1 and CDR2 sequences are SGHNT and YENEEA. This CDR3 region has 13 residues.

The CDR3 sequence is CSVLSGMNTEAFF. This rearrangement joins TRBV29-1 to TRBJ1-1. The CDR3 consists of 13 residues. Germline CDR1 SQVTM, CDR2 ANQGSEA.

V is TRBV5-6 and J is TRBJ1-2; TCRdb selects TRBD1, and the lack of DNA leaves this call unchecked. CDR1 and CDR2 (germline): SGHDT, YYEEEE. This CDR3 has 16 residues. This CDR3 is CASSLAGTGLGYGYTF. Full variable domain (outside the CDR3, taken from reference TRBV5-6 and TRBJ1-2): DAGVTQSPTHLIKTRGQQVTLRCSPKSGHDTVSWYQQALGQGPQFIFQYYEEEERQRGNFPDRFSGHQFPNYSSELNVNALLLGDSALYLCASSLAGTGLGYGYTFGSGTRLTVV.

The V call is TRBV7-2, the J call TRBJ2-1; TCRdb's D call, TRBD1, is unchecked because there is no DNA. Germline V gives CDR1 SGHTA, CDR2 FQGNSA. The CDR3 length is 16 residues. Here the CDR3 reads CASSFPAGLPPNDQFF.

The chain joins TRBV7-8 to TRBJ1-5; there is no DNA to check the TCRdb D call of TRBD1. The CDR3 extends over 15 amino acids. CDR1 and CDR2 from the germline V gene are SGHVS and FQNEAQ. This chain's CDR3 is CASSSRQGSNQPQHF.

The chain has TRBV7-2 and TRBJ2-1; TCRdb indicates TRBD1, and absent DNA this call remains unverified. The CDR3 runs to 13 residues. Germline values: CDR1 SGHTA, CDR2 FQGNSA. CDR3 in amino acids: CASSGSGLGVEFF. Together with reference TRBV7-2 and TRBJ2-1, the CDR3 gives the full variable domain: GAGVSQSPSNKVTEKGKDVELRCDPISGHTALYWYRQSLGQGLEFLIYFQGNSAPDKSGLPSDRFSAERTGGSVSTLTIQRTQQEDSAVYLCASSGSGLGVEFFGPGTRLTVL.

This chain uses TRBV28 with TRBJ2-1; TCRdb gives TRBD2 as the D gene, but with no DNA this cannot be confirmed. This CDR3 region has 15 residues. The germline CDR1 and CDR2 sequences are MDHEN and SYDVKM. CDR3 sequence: CASSLQGPLSNEQFF.

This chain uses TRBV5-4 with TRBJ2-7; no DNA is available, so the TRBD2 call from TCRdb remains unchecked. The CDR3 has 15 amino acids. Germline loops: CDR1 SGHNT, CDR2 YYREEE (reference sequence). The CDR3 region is CASSLMGSGNHEQYF.

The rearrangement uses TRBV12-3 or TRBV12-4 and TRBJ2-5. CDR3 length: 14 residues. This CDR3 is CAGSLRGLGETQYF.

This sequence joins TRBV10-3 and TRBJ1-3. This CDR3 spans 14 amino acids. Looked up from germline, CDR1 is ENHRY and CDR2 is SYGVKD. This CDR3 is CAIRPQGSGNTIYF.

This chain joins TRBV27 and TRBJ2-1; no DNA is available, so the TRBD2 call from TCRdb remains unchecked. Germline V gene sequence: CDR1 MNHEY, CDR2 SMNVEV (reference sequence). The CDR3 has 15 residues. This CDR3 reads CASTRRVGGGHEQFF.

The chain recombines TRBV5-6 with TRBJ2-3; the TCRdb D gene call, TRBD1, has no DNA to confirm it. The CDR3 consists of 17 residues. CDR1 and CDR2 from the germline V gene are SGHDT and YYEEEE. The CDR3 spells CASSFFFDPGGTDTQYF. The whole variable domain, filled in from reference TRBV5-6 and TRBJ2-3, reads DAGVTQSPTHLIKTRGQQVTLRCSPKSGHDTVSWYQQALGQGPQFIFQYYEEEERQRGNFPDRFSGHQFPNYSSELNVNALLLGDSALYLCASSFFFDPGGTDTQYFGPGTRLTVL.

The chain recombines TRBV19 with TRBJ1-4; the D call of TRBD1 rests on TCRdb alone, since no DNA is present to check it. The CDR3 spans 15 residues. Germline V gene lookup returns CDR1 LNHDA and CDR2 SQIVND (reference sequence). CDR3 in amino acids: CASSLQGAESEKLFF.

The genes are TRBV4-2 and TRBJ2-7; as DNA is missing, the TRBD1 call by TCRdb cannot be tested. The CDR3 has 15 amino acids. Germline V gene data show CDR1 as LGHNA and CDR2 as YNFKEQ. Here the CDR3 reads CASSLSGLGDYEQYF.

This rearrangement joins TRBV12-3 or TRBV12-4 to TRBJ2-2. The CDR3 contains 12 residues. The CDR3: CASNVGIGELFF.

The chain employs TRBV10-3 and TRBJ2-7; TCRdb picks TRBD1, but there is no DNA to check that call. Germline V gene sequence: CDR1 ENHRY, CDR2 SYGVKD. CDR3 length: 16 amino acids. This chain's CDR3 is CAISGPGTVRLDEQYF.

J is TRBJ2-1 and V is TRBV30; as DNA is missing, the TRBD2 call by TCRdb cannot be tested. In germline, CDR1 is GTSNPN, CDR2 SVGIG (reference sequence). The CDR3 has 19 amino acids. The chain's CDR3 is CAWSAGLAGASLSYNEQFF.

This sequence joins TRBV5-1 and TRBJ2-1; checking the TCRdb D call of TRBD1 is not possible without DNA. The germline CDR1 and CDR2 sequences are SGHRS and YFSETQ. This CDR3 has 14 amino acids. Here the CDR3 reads CATARGTGGNEQFF.

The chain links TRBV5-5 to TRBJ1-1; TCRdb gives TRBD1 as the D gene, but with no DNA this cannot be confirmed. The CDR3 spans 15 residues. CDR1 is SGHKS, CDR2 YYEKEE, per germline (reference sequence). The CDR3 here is CASSLREQGGTEAFF.